This TCR beta chain originates from a study of T cells in tuberculosis listed by TCRdb under 2018. Context from the whole study: To characterize T cells specific for the mycobacterial lipid antigen glucose monomycolate (GMM), the study used CD1B tetramers together with high-throughput TCR immunosequencing. With ten people per group, a South African clinical cohort compared IGRA-negative adolescents, IGRA-positive adolescents with latent tuberculosis, and adults with active tuberculosis. Results the study describes overall, beyond this receptor: Using GEM motif frequencies, a classifier achieved approximately 72% accuracy, whereas a classifier built on the diverse GMM-specific repertoire got to nearly 90% accuracy (AUROC 0.90). Which clinical samples got chosen depended on the availability of cryopreserved specimens, and the active tuberculosis cases were adults, whereas the controls were adolescents. The smaller NN-distances were partly driven by shorter CDR3-alpha lengths in active tuberculosis patients, and the difference for TCR-beta did not reach statistical significance. Compared with IGRA-negative controls, TCR-alpha repertoires from active tuberculosis had smaller mean NN-distances to GMM-specific TCRs, which suggests that these TCRs underwent clonal expansion.

Turning to this clone: Its antigen is currently not known. Base-call qualities are not available, and no considerably larger clone is one nucleotide away.

The immunoSEQ multiplex PCR assay was used to generate TCR libraries, with TCR-beta and/or TCR-alpha/delta assays applied to each sample. The amplified TCR libraries were sequenced using the Illumina high-throughput platform. For the original study's pipeline: Clustering and dimensionality reduction relied on pairwise TCRdist distances among GMM-specific receptors from T cells that were either sorted ex vivo or expanded in vitro. Each clinical repertoire received a mean NN-distance score, defined as the average TCRdist to the nearest 10% of tetramer-positive reference sequences. GEM TCR motif frequency was computed as the fraction of unique TCRs matching known GEM sequences by V/J usage and CDR3 length. Active tuberculosis was classified by linear discriminant analysis with leave-one-out cross-validation, implemented in scikit-learn. TCRdb mirrors the immuneACCESS table, restricted to in-frame sequences. Some clones are absent from its copies; in checked studies, under half trace to an unresolved V gene, and the reason for the others is unknown. V and J calls and clone size follow that table, whereas D and trimming were derived from the DNA. This sample comprises roughly 34,000 clones, roughly 92% of them detected only once. Clones ranked in the top ten supply about 7.4% of the sample.

At study entry, a tuberculin skin test and the QuantiFERON-TB GOLD In-Tube IGRA were used to screen adolescents for latent tuberculosis infection. Immunosequencing was performed on unsorted cryopreserved PBMC, with 90,000 to 100,000 T cells per clinical donor covered on average. Eleven high schools in the Worcester region of the Western Cape, South Africa, served as enrollment sites for adolescents aged 12 to 18 years. Around ten M. tuberculosis-infected adolescents and roughly ten uninfected adolescents, matched for age and sex, were selected. For the adolescents, PBMC were isolated by density centrifugation from freshly drawn heparinized blood and then cryopreserved. The sequenced sample was PBMCs. The TCR was taken from a donor between 10 and 35 years old with latent tuberculosis or without tuberculosis infection. Some clones in this sample may be carry-over from other donors' samples.

DNA sequence: TGTGCCAGCAGCCTCCCATGGGCAGCTGCAACTAATGAAAAACTGTTTTTT. Translated, it gives CASSLPWAAATNEKLFF. The rearranged segments are TRBV4-2 and TRBJ1-4, with no confident D gene call. Its CDR3 holds 17 amino acids, cysteine through phenylalanine. CDR3 DNA only is kept here, 51 bases in frame from base 1. Looking up the germline V gene yields CDR1 LGHNA and CDR2 YNFKEQ. V loses 4 bases of germline sequence and J loses 0 bases, and the interval between the two ends is 15 bases.